The rows below give T cell receptor beta chains drawn from one sample of a study of T cell changes during pregnancy in multiple sclerosis. The data were produced by immunoSEQ multiplex PCR, yet TCRdb's version contains in-frame clones alone and is incomplete. The sample lists approximately 44,000 clones, approximately 92% seen once, with under 0.85% in the top ten. The specimen was CD4+ T cells from peripheral blood mononuclear cells, collected before pregnancy. Receptors originate from a female donor with multiple sclerosis, enrolled in a pregnancy study. Both conserved end residues are part of each CDR3.

v_gene	len	j_gene	CDR3aa
TRBV5-1	15	TRBJ2-5	CASNTGQGIAETQYF
TRBV27	15	TRBJ2-7	CASGRLAGNPSEQYF
TRBV28	15	TRBJ2-1	CASRSGTPLYNEQFF
TRBV5-1	14	TRBJ2-1	CASSPGQAYNEQFF
TRBV5-1	11	TRBJ2-7	CASNSGRDHHF
TRBV6-4	14	TRBJ1-2	CASSERDGGGGYTF
TRBV9	17	TRBJ1-3	CASSPHVQGAPGNTIYF
TRBV5-1	18	TRBJ1-1	CASSQGGPPAMMNTEAFF
TRBV5-1	14	TRBJ2-5	CASTPRGGQETQYF
TRBV2	15	TRBJ1-2	CASSEGGAGAYGYTF
TRBV10-3	12	TRBJ1-2	CATAGRLYGYTF
TRBV7-2	14	TRBJ1-1	CASSYLRGNTEAFF
TRBV5-1	15	TRBJ2-3	CASSLEGRGTDTQYF
TRBV9	16	TRBJ2-1	CASSPRLAGGTDEQFF
TRBV10-3	15	TRBJ1-5	CAISEGQDLNQPQHF
TRBV27	12	TRBJ2-7	CASSLLGNEQYF
TRBV7-2	17	TRBJ2-3	CASSSFPRGGGTDTQYF
TRBV11-3	13	TRBJ2-1	CASSLRRGNEQFF
TRBV2	20	TRBJ2-1	CASSGLEAGASKSSYNEQFF
TRBV6-1	14	TRBJ2-7	CASSPDRVSYEQYF
TRBV19	14	TRBJ1-5	CASNPLQGNQPQHF
TRBV19	13	TRBJ1-2	CASSMDRNYGYTF
TRBV7-9	13	TRBJ2-7	CASSFGRTYEQYF
TRBV7-2	16	TRBJ2-2	CASSLRAGSDTGELFF
TRBV2	13	TRBJ1-2	CASSGQVLYGYTF
TRBV5-1	14	TRBJ1-4	CASSLTGISEKLFF
TRBV5-1	14	TRBJ1-2	CASSFGTGGLGYTF
TRBV11-3	16	TRBJ2-7	CASSFFKHRTSYEQYF